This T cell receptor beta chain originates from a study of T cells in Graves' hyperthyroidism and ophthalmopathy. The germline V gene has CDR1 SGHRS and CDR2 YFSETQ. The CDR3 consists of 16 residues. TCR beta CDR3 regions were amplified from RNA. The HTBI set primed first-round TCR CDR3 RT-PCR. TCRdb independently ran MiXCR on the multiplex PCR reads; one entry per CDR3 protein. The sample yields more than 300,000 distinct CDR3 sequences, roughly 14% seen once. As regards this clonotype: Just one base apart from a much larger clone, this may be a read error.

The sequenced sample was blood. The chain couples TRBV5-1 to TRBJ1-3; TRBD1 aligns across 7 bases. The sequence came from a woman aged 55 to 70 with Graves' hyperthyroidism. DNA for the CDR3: TGCGCCAGCAGCCTAAACGACAGGGACCCTGGAAACACCATGTATTTT. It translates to CASSLNDRDPGNTMYF.